This is a list of T cell receptor beta chains from one sample in a study of T cells after yellow fever vaccination. One entry per CDR3 protein results from TCRdb running MiXCR on the 5' RACE reads. The sample carries roughly 300,000 distinct CDR3 sequences, 6.8% recorded once. The sequenced sample was PBMCs, obtained around 45 days after the first yellow fever vaccination. The receptors were sampled from a man younger than 35 who received the YFV17D yellow fever vaccine. The CDR3 runs from the conserved cysteine through the conserved F or W. The order of the fields is D gene, J gene, clone size, V gene, CDR3 protein, CDR3 DNA. A D gene is named only where the DNA matches it firmly. Clone sizes are given selectively: once, few, many, or a class where the clone is expanded.

D gene: TRBD1
J gene: TRBJ2-1
clone size: few
V gene: TRBV20-1
CDR3 protein: CSARLQGASYNEQFF
CDR3 DNA: TGCAGTGCTAGGTTACAGGGGGCATCCTACAATGAGCAGTTCTTC

D gene: -
J gene: TRBJ2-7
clone size: many
V gene: TRBV5-1
CDR3 protein: CASSRGGQGYEQYF
CDR3 DNA: TGCGCCAGCAGCCGGGGGGGACAGGGTTACGAGCAGTACTTC

D gene: -
J gene: TRBJ1-1
clone size: -
V gene: TRBV6-1
CDR3 protein: CASSKPGVNTEAFF
CDR3 DNA: TGTGCCAGCAGTAAGCCAGGGGTGAACACTGAAGCTTTCTTT

D gene: -
J gene: TRBJ2-7
clone size: -
V gene: TRBV10-3
CDR3 protein: CAISERLVASEQYF
CDR3 DNA: TGTGCCATCAGTGAGCGGCTCGTCGCCTCCGAGCAGTACTTC

D gene: TRBD1
J gene: TRBJ1-5
clone size: -
V gene: TRBV7-2
CDR3 protein: CASSHRGYSNQPQHF
CDR3 DNA: TGTGCCAGCAGCCACAGGGGATATAGCAATCAGCCCCAGCATTTT

D gene: TRBD2
J gene: TRBJ2-5
clone size: -
V gene: TRBV6-1
CDR3 protein: CASRGGLAGEETQYF
CDR3 DNA: TGTGCCAGCAGGGGGGGACTAGCGGGGGAGGAGACCCAGTACTTC

D gene: -
J gene: TRBJ2-1
clone size: few
V gene: TRBV27
CDR3 protein: CASSFIGSEQFF
CDR3 DNA: TGTGCCAGCAGTTTTATAGGGAGCGAGCAGTTCTTC

D gene: -
J gene: TRBJ2-2
clone size: many
V gene: TRBV5-5
CDR3 protein: CASSRIEEGNTGELFF
CDR3 DNA: TGTGCCAGCAGCCGGATTGAAGAGGGGAACACCGGGGAGCTGTTTTTT

D gene: -
J gene: TRBJ1-2
clone size: few
V gene: TRBV7-2
CDR3 protein: CASSPRSQRDGYTF
CDR3 DNA: TGTGCCAGCAGCCCTCGGTCACAACGGGATGGCTACACCTTC

D gene: TRBD1
J gene: TRBJ2-1
clone size: -
V gene: TRBV28
CDR3 protein: CASSSPGQVFNEQFF
CDR3 DNA: TGTGCCAGCAGCTCCCCGGGACAGGTATTCAATGAGCAGTTCTTC

D gene: TRBD1
J gene: TRBJ2-7
clone size: few
V gene: TRBV6-1
CDR3 protein: CASTPRQGARSEQYF
CDR3 DNA: TGTGCCAGCACTCCACGACAGGGGGCGCGGAGCGAGCAGTACTTC

D gene: -
J gene: TRBJ2-6
clone size: few
V gene: TRBV4-3
CDR3 protein: CASSQGRGSGANVLTF
CDR3 DNA: TGCGCCAGCAGCCAAGGTCGGGGTTCTGGGGCCAACGTCCTGACTTTC

D gene: TRBD1
J gene: TRBJ2-3
clone size: -
V gene: TRBV5-1
CDR3 protein: CASSLSGQTGAADTQYF
CDR3 DNA: TGCGCCAGCAGCCTGAGCGGCCAGACAGGGGCTGCAGATACGCAGTATTTT

D gene: TRBD1
J gene: TRBJ1-5
clone size: few
V gene: TRBV5-1
CDR3 protein: CASSLEGQSNQPQHF
CDR3 DNA: TGCGCCAGCAGCCTAGAGGGACAGAGCAATCAGCCCCAGCATTTT

D gene: TRBD1
J gene: TRBJ1-5
clone size: few
V gene: TRBV19
CDR3 protein: CASSLDRGLNQPQHF
CDR3 DNA: TGTGCCAGTAGCCTCGACAGGGGTTTAAATCAGCCCCAGCATTTT

D gene: TRBD1
J gene: TRBJ2-3
clone size: -
V gene: TRBV19
CDR3 protein: CASSIGGGASTDTQYF
CDR3 DNA: TGTGCCAGTAGTATAGGAGGGGGCGCGAGCACAGATACGCAGTATTTT

D gene: TRBD1
J gene: TRBJ1-1
clone size: few
V gene: TRBV19
CDR3 protein: CASSVGQGSGEAFF
CDR3 DNA: TGTGCCAGTAGTGTCGGACAGGGGAGCGGGGAAGCTTTCTTT

D gene: TRBD1
J gene: TRBJ2-4
clone size: many
V gene: TRBV14
CDR3 protein: CASSRDSLNIQYF
CDR3 DNA: TGTGCCAGCAGCCGGGACAGTCTAAACATTCAGTACTTC

D gene: TRBD1
J gene: TRBJ2-7
clone size: few
V gene: TRBV5-1
CDR3 protein: CASSPRTRGTAWISYEQYF
CDR3 DNA: TGCGCCAGCAGCCCCCGAACTCGAGGGACAGCCTGGATCTCCTACGAGCAGTACTTC

D gene: -
J gene: TRBJ1-6
clone size: many
V gene: TRBV7-6
CDR3 protein: CASSPRGSYNSPLHF
CDR3 DNA: TGTGCCAGCAGCCCGAGGGGCTCCTATAATTCACCCCTCCACTTT

D gene: -
J gene: TRBJ2-1
clone size: many
V gene: TRBV7-2
CDR3 protein: CASSFFSSYNEQFF
CDR3 DNA: TGTGCCAGCAGCTTCTTCTCGTCCTACAATGAGCAGTTCTTC

D gene: TRBD2
J gene: TRBJ2-5
clone size: few
V gene: TRBV11-2
CDR3 protein: CASSLPTSAETQYF
CDR3 DNA: TGTGCCAGCAGCCTCCCCACTAGCGCCGAGACCCAGTACTTC

D gene: TRBD1
J gene: TRBJ1-4
clone size: -
V gene: TRBV19
CDR3 protein: CASTGTGVAKLFF
CDR3 DNA: TGTGCCAGTACCGGGACAGGGGTGGCAAAACTGTTTTTT

D gene: TRBD1
J gene: TRBJ2-3
clone size: many
V gene: TRBV6-4
CDR3 protein: CASSDSQGATDTQYF
CDR3 DNA: TGTGCCAGCAGTGACTCTCAGGGGGCAACAGATACGCAGTATTTT

D gene: -
J gene: TRBJ2-3
clone size: many
V gene: TRBV5-1
CDR3 protein: CASSWTFGTDTQYF
CDR3 DNA: TGCGCCAGCAGCTGGACCTTCGGGACAGATACGCAGTATTTT

D gene: -
J gene: TRBJ2-3
clone size: many
V gene: TRBV4-1
CDR3 protein: CASSQQVTTDTQYF
CDR3 DNA: TGCGCCAGCAGCCAACAGGTTACCACAGATACGCAGTATTTT

D gene: TRBD2
J gene: TRBJ2-1
clone size: few
V gene: TRBV4-2
CDR3 protein: CASSQDLARGGEQFF
CDR3 DNA: TGTGCCAGCAGCCAAGACTTGGCTCGGGGGGGTGAGCAGTTCTTC

D gene: -
J gene: TRBJ1-1
clone size: many
V gene: TRBV7-2
CDR3 protein: CASSLGASGGTEAFF
CDR3 DNA: TGTGCCAGCAGCCTTGGTGCGTCGGGCGGAACTGAAGCTTTCTTT

D gene: -
J gene: TRBJ2-1
clone size: few
V gene: TRBV20-1
CDR3 protein: CSAPSPGVWNEQFF
CDR3 DNA: TGCAGTGCCCCTAGTCCGGGGGTCTGGAATGAGCAGTTCTTC

D gene: -
J gene: TRBJ2-1
clone size: many
V gene: TRBV14
CDR3 protein: CASSQAGVIEQFF
CDR3 DNA: TGTGCCAGCAGCCAAGCAGGGGTCATTGAGCAGTTCTTC

D gene: -
J gene: TRBJ1-1
clone size: many
V gene: TRBV5-1
CDR3 protein: CASSLARIKNTEAFF
CDR3 DNA: TGCGCCAGCAGCTTGGCCAGGATCAAGAACACTGAAGCTTTCTTT

D gene: TRBD2
J gene: TRBJ2-5
clone size: few
V gene: TRBV20-1
CDR3 protein: CSAGRTSIQETQYF
CDR3 DNA: TGCAGTGCTGGAAGGACTAGCATACAAGAGACCCAGTACTTC

D gene: -
J gene: TRBJ1-2
clone size: few
V gene: TRBV7-2
CDR3 protein: CASSNPSREGYTF
CDR3 DNA: TGTGCCAGCAGCAACCCCAGCAGGGAAGGCTACACCTTC

D gene: -
J gene: TRBJ2-1
clone size: -
V gene: TRBV9
CDR3 protein: CASSVGSEYNEQFF
CDR3 DNA: TGTGCCAGCAGCGTAGGGTCGGAGTACAATGAGCAGTTCTTC

D gene: -
J gene: TRBJ2-2
clone size: many
V gene: TRBV27
CDR3 protein: CASSLSTGGLTGELFF
CDR3 DNA: TGTGCCAGCAGTTTATCGACGGGGGGCCTCACCGGGGAGCTGTTTTTT

D gene: -
J gene: TRBJ2-2
clone size: few
V gene: TRBV6-5
CDR3 protein: CASSYRGAGTGELFF
CDR3 DNA: TGTGCCAGCAGTTACAGAGGGGCCGGGACCGGGGAGCTGTTTTTT

D gene: TRBD2
J gene: TRBJ2-5
clone size: -
V gene: TRBV11-3
CDR3 protein: CASSLGTSGDETQYF
CDR3 DNA: TGTGCCAGCAGCTTAGGGACTAGCGGGGACGAGACCCAGTACTTC

D gene: -
J gene: TRBJ1-1
clone size: few
V gene: TRBV27
CDR3 protein: CASSPRRPTEAFF
CDR3 DNA: TGTGCCAGCAGTCCACGTCGGCCTACTGAAGCTTTCTTT

D gene: -
J gene: TRBJ2-7
clone size: few
V gene: TRBV4-3
CDR3 protein: CASSQEAGYGEQYF
CDR3 DNA: TGCGCCAGCAGCCAGGAGGCAGGGTATGGCGAGCAGTACTTC

D gene: -
J gene: TRBJ2-6
clone size: many
V gene: TRBV6-5
CDR3 protein: CASSYAGTENVLTF
CDR3 DNA: TGTGCCAGCAGTTACGCCGGGACTGAGAACGTCCTGACTTTC

D gene: -
J gene: TRBJ2-6
clone size: few
V gene: TRBV27
CDR3 protein: CASRAIVGWGFSGANVLTF
CDR3 DNA: TGTGCCAGCAGGGCGATTGTGGGCTGGGGGTTCTCTGGGGCCAACGTCCTGACTTTC

D gene: TRBD2
J gene: TRBJ2-7
clone size: few
V gene: TRBV29-1
CDR3 protein: CSVEASGGDEQYF
CDR3 DNA: TGCAGCGTTGAAGCTAGCGGGGGGGACGAGCAGTACTTC

D gene: -
J gene: TRBJ2-3
clone size: many
V gene: TRBV5-1
CDR3 protein: CASSLRQLPTTDTQYF
CDR3 DNA: TGCGCCAGCAGCCTTCGACAGCTACCCACCACAGATACGCAGTATTTT